A single sample gave rise to the 20 T cell receptor beta chains below, sequenced in a study of tumor-infiltrating lymphocytes in localized non-small cell lung cancer. Some clones are missing from TCRdb's copy, which holds only in-frame ones; the method was immunoSEQ multiplex PCR. The data show tens of thousands of clones, just under 75% seen once. The sample consisted of lung tumor tissue. The receptors here all came from a human donor with non-small cell lung cancer.

This clone turned up a few times. This rearrangement joins TRBV6-6 to TRBJ1-4, with TRBD1 matching 7 bases. This CDR3 spans 16 amino acids. CDR1 and CDR2 (germline): MNHNY, SVGAGI (reference sequence). The V gene end was trimmed by 4 bases and the J gene end by 8 bases; junction bases not matched to a gene: 13. The DNA for the CDR3 is TGTGCCAGCAGTTCCCGATTGACAGGGCGAGTCGAAAAACTGTTTTTT. This sequence encodes CASSSRLTGRVEKLFF.

Concerning this clone: The identical CDR3 is also encoded by other nucleotide sequences in the sample. This sequence joins TRBV9 and TRBJ1-2; D ambiguous. The CDR3 has 13 residues. The V end was cut by 3 bases, the J end by 1 base, with 7 bases between. CDR1 and CDR2 (germline): SGDLS, YYNGEE. This CDR3 is CASSATVNYGYTF. CDR3 nucleotide sequence: TGTGCCAGCAGCGCGACGGTTAACTATGGCTACACCTTC.

The CDR3 protein is CASSLQNIQYF. The CDR3 DNA follows: TGTGCCAGCAGCTTACAAAACATTCAGTACTTC. The chain couples TRBV7-2 to TRBJ2-4, with D uncertain. Trimming removed 2 bases at V and 5 bases at J, with 1 base between. The CDR3 contains 11 residues. From germline, CDR1 is SGHTA and CDR2 FQGNSA.

This clone occurred once. The V and J genes are TRBV15 and TRBJ2-1; 9 bases are shared with TRBD2. J was trimmed by 6 bases and V by 8 bases; bases with no gene match: 14. Looked up from germline, CDR1 is LNHNV and CDR2 is YYDKDF (reference sequence). This CDR3 spans 16 amino acids. CDR3 sequence (DNA): TGTGCCACCGGACTGACCGGGACTAGCTCGGGCAATGAGCAGTTCTTC. Its protein is CATGLTGTSSGNEQFF.

V and J are TRBV9 and TRBJ2-7; 9 nucleotides line up with TRBD2. From germline, CDR1 is SGDLS and CDR2 YYNGEE. J gave up 0 bases and V 4 bases, and 2 bases lay outside the gene matches. The CDR3 has 14 residues. This chain's CDR3 is CASSKTSGSYEQYF. CDR3 nucleotide sequence: TGTGCCAGCAGCAAGACTAGCGGCTCCTACGAGCAGTACTTC.

The rearrangement uses TRBV2 and TRBJ2-7; unclear D gene. CDR3 length: 14 residues. Germline CDR1 is SNHLY and CDR2 is FYNNEI. The V end was cut by 2 bases, the J end by 12 bases, with 20 bases between. The CDR3 sequence is CASSELSGRPLGYF. In nucleotides, the CDR3 is TGTGCCAGCAGTGAACTTTCCGGACGCCCCCTAGGGTACTTC.

The CDR3 region has the DNA TGTGCCAGCAGTTACGCTAGGCAAGAGACCCAGTACTTC. As protein: CASSYARQETQYF. The V and J genes are TRBV6-5 and TRBJ2-5; D gene unclear. CDR1 MNHEY and CDR2 SVGAGI come from the germline V gene. The length of the CDR3 is 13 residues. The ends were cut back, 2 bases at V and 2 bases at J, with 6 bases in the middle.

This chain links TRBV11-3 with TRBJ2-7, with D possibly being TRBD2 (5 bases). CDR1 SGHNT and CDR2 YENEEA come from the germline V gene. Trimming left V 1 base short and J 5 bases short, with 18 bases between. The CDR3 contains 16 residues. The CDR3 DNA reads as TGTGCCAGCAGCTTAGCCCGACCGGGCCTAGCACACGAGCAGTACTTC. Protein sequence: CASSLARPGLAHEQYF.

The chain is built from TRBV9 and TRBJ1-1; TRBD1 might be the D (5 bases). Trimming removed 0 bases at V and 5 bases at J, with 14 bases between. This CDR3 contains 15 residues. Germline values: CDR1 SGDLS, CDR2 YYNGEE. CDR3 region: CASSVADRGGTEAFF. The DNA for the CDR3 is TGTGCCAGCAGCGTAGCGGACCGCGGGGGAACTGAAGCTTTCTTT.

The rearrangement uses TRBV29-1 and TRBJ1-1, with D possibly being TRBD1 (6 bases). The CDR3 is 16 amino acids. V was trimmed by 0 bases and J by 0 bases, leaving 14 bases between them. CDR1 is SQVTM, CDR2 ANQGSEA, per germline. This CDR3 is CSVEDLGRGMNTEAFF. CDR3 nucleotide sequence: TGCAGCGTTGAAGATCTCGGCAGGGGCATGAACACTGAAGCTTTCTTT.

This chain connects TRBV9 to TRBJ1-2, with 10 bases identical to TRBD1. The trim removed 0 bases at V and 8 bases at J, leaving 10 bases unmatched. Germline CDR1 is SGDLS and CDR2 is YYNGEE. The CDR3 consists of 16 residues. Here the CDR3 reads CASSVGGGQGGRGYTF. DNA of the CDR3: TGTGCCAGCAGCGTAGGTGGAGGACAGGGGGGAAGGGGCTACACCTTC.

The V call is TRBV30, the J call TRBJ2-7; D is unclear. This CDR3 is built from 13 residues. Germline CDR1 reads GTSNPN; CDR2 reads SVGIG (reference sequence). The V gene lost 0 bases and the J gene lost 7 bases, with 13 bases spanning the gap. DNA of the CDR3: TGTGCCTGGAGTGTAGGCACGAACTGGGAGCAGTACTTC. It codes for CAWSVGTNWEQYF.

This chain uses TRBV27 with TRBJ2-7; 8 bases are shared with TRBD2. This CDR3 has 16 amino acids. The V gene end was trimmed by 0 bases and the J gene end by 6 bases; junction bases not matched to a gene: 10. Germline lookup yields CDR1 MNHEY and CDR2 SMNVEV (reference sequence). This CDR3 reads CASSLSGGGLAREQYF. The CDR3 nucleotides are TGTGCCAGCAGTTTATCCGGCGGGGGGTTGGCGCGCGAGCAGTACTTC.

The chain is built from TRBV5-6 and TRBJ1-3, with D unclear. The V end lost 5 bases, the J end lost 4 bases, and 13 bases lay between the germline ends. CDR3 length equals 14 residues. Germline CDR1 is SGHDT and CDR2 is YYEEEE. CDR3 residues: CASRKGGAGNTIYF. The CDR3, as DNA: TGTGCCAGCAGAAAAGGTGGTGCAGGAAACACCATATATTTT.

The chain carries TRBV7-2 and TRBJ1-1, with TRBD1 as a possible D gene (5 bases). Germline V CDR1 and CDR2: SGHTA, FQGNSA. The CDR3 extends over 16 amino acids. Trimming cost V 1 base and J 1 base, with 13 bases left between them. The CDR3 DNA sequence: TGTGCCAGCAGCTTAGTTGGGGGGTCAAAGAACACTGAAGCTTTCTTT. It is translated as CASSLVGGSKNTEAFF.

The V gene is TRBV5-1, the J gene TRBJ2-2; 10 bases are shared with TRBD1. Germline CDR1 is SGHRS and CDR2 is YFSETQ. This CDR3 is 16 amino acids long. V gave up 6 bases and J gave up 4 bases; unmatched junction bases: 9. Written as DNA, the CDR3 is TGCGCCAGCACCATGACAGGGGGCGCGGGCACCGGGGAGCTGTTTTTT. Its translation is CASTMTGGAGTGELFF.

The rearrangement joins TRBV10-3 to TRBJ2-5, with 13 bases matching TRBD2. The V gene's germline CDR1 is ENHRY and CDR2 SYGVKD. The CDR3 runs to 15 residues. V trimming: 2 bases; J trimming: 4 bases; junction bases outside the gene matches: 1. The CDR3 here is CAISEGLAGAETQYF. The DNA of the CDR3 is TGTGCCATCAGTGAGGGACTAGCGGGGGCAGAGACCCAGTACTTC.

This chain links TRBV9 with TRBJ2-2, with a tentative D call TRBD1 (5 bases). The CDR3 sequence is 15 residues long. CDR1 is SGDLS and CDR2 is YYNGEE in the germline V gene. V dropped 4 bases and J dropped 4 bases, with 14 bases sitting between them. The CDR3 reads CASSPTVYVTGELFF. In DNA, the CDR3 is TGTGCCAGCAGCCCGACAGTTTATGTCACCGGGGAGCTGTTTTTT.

The V and J genes are TRBV9 and TRBJ1-1, with TRBD1 identical over 8 bases. The V gene's germline CDR1 is SGDLS and CDR2 YYNGEE. Trimming removed 3 bases from V and 4 bases from J; junction bases left unmatched: 5. The CDR3 has 14 residues. CDR3: CASSARGRSTEAFF. DNA of the CDR3: TGTGCCAGCAGCGCCAGGGGGCGGAGCACTGAAGCTTTCTTT.

The chain combines TRBV11-2 with TRBJ1-2, with 10 bases lining up with TRBD1. V trimming: 3 bases; J trimming: 3 bases; junction bases outside the gene matches: 10. The CDR3 loop spans 17 amino acids. Germline CDR1 reads SGHAT; CDR2 reads FQNNGV. CDR3 region: CASSLEPGQGSYYGYTF. The CDR3 DNA follows: TGTGCCAGCAGCTTGGAACCGGGACAGGGGAGTTACTATGGCTACACCTTC.